This TCR beta chain was identified in a study of long-term antiretroviral therapy in people with HIV. The assay used was immunoSEQ (version v3.0), run at survey level. TCRdb's table, derived via immunoSEQ multiplex PCR, lists solely in-frame clones and lacks some. Of about 35,000 clones listed, 94% are singletons. V was cut by 5 bases and J by 2 bases, with 13 bases left in between. The germline V gene has CDR1 SGHVS and CDR2 FNYEAQ. The CDR3 runs 14 residues. V usage is TRBV7-6 and J usage is TRBJ2-7; perhaps TRBD1 as D (6 bases). The specimen comprised unsorted PBMCs, sampled 4.1 years after starting antiretroviral therapy. The TCR originated in a woman aged 50 to 65 with HIV. Here the CDR3 reads CASSPRDIAYEQYF. The CDR3 bases are TGTGCCAGCAGCCCCCGGGACATCGCCTACGAGCAGTACTTC.